A single sample is the source of the 5 T cell receptor beta chains below, sequenced in a study of cytomegalovirus exposure and HLA in healthy donors. Use of 60 Vbeta and 13 Jbeta primers characterized the PCR. Assay used: immunoSEQ multiplex PCR; TCRdb lists only in-frame clones, some missing. Listed are 80,000 or so clones; about 1.1% falls within the top ten. The sequenced sample was PBMCs. Receptors originate from a woman in her thirties in good health and CMV-seronegative.

The chain couples TRBV29-1 to TRBJ1-1; 10 positions agree with TRBD1. The V gene end was trimmed by 4 bases and the J gene end by 8 bases; junction bases not matched to a gene: 13. Germline-derived CDR1 and CDR2 are SQVTM and ANQGSEA. The CDR3 spans 15 residues. CDR3 amino acids: CSVVRGIGTGEEAFF. CDR3 sequence (DNA): TGCAGCGTTGTAAGGGGGATAGGGACAGGGGAGGAAGCTTTCTTT.

This chain joins TRBV5-6 and TRBJ2-5; maybe TRBD1 (5 bases). Trimming shortened V by 2 bases and J by 4 bases, and 12 bases separated the two germline ends. CDR1 SGHDT and CDR2 YYEEEE come from the germline V gene. This CDR3 has 14 amino acids. This CDR3 reads CASSFEARGETQYF. CDR3 DNA sequence: TGTGCCAGCAGCTTCGAAGCAAGGGGAGAGACCCAGTACTTC.

This rearrangement joins TRBV27 to TRBJ1-1; TRBD1 is a possible D gene (5 bases). This CDR3 comprises 14 residues. Germline CDR1 MNHEY, CDR2 SMNVEV (reference sequence). V was trimmed by 2 bases and J by 7 bases, leaving 14 bases between them. As DNA, the CDR3 is TGTGCCAGCAGTTTAAGCGGGGGACCTTATGAAGCTTTCTTT. The encoded protein is CASSLSGGPYEAFF.

Regarding this clone: The germline gene is not matched at one end of the junction; a read error may be the cause. The chain uses TRBV30 and TRBJ1-1, with D maybe TRBD1 (6 bases). Germline lookup yields CDR1 GTSNPN and CDR2 SVGIG (reference sequence). This CDR3 spans 17 amino acids. The CDR3 loop is CAWRVQLGGAWNTEDFF. The CDR3, as DNA: TGTGCCTGGAGAGTTCAGCTTGGGGGGGCCTGGAACACTGAAGATTTCTTT.

The chain carries TRBV30 and TRBJ1-2; D is undetermined. The CDR3 extends over 13 amino acids. Germline CDR1 reads GTSNPN; CDR2 reads SVGIG (reference sequence). Between the trimmed V and J ends, which lost 2 bases and 3 bases, there was a span of 10 bases. CDR3 region: CAWSSSEHYGYTF. CDR3 in DNA: TGTGCCTGGAGTAGCAGCGAGCACTATGGCTACACCTTC.